One sample yielded the 20 T cell receptor beta chains listed below, sequenced in a study of shared clonotypes between healthy human individuals. Naivety among CD8 cells was defined by CD45RO negativity and positive CCR7 selection, thereby excluding terminally differentiated effector memory CD45RA+ cells. The method was immunoSEQ multiplex PCR; TCRdb's version includes in-frame clones alone and lacks a portion of them. The sample includes nearly 2 million clones, around 96% of them seen just once. Material for sequencing was naive CD8+ T cells sorted from blood. These receptors were obtained from a man in his late teens or twenties in good health.

Concerning this clone itself: Other DNA sequences in this specimen translate into the identical CDR3. V usage is TRBV2 and J usage is TRBJ2-7; D gene unclear. The germline V gene has CDR1 SNHLY and CDR2 FYNNEI. The CDR3 is 12 residues long. Deletions cut 1 base from V and 2 bases from J, with 3 bases between. CDR3 region: CASSEGAYEQYF. The CDR3 region has the DNA TGTGCCAGCAGTGAAGGGGCCTACGAGCAGTACTTC.

The V gene is TRBV7-9, the J gene TRBJ2-1; 7 bases line up with TRBD2. Trimming cost V 2 bases and J 1 base; bases outside gene matches: 8. This CDR3 spans 17 amino acids. Per germline, CDR1 SEHNR and CDR2 FQNEAQ (reference sequence). The CDR3 reads CASSLSGGSPSYNEQFF. CDR3 coding DNA: TGTGCCAGCAGCTTAAGCGGCGGGAGTCCATCCTACAATGAGCAGTTCTTC.

The chain uses TRBV2 and TRBJ2-3; unclear D gene. Trimming pared 2 bases from V and 4 bases from J, leaving 16 bases between. This CDR3 comprises 16 residues. From germline, CDR1 is SNHLY and CDR2 FYNNEI. The CDR3 DNA reads TGTGCCAGCAGTGAACTCTCGGATCCAGCCTCAGATACGCAGTATTTT. This gives the protein CASSELSDPASDTQYF.

Of note for this clone: This specimen includes other DNA sequences encoding the same CDR3. The chain is built from TRBV7-9 and TRBJ2-5; no clear D. Trimming shortened V by 2 bases and J by 3 bases, and 7 bases separated the two germline ends. The CDR3 runs 13 residues. Per the germline V gene, CDR1 is SEHNR and CDR2 is FQNEAQ (reference sequence). In DNA form, the CDR3 reads TGTGCCAGCAGCTTAAGTGGGGAAGAGACCCAGTACTTC. This codes for CASSLSGEETQYF.

This clone was detected once. The chain has TRBV5-6 and TRBJ2-1; 9 nucleotides line up with TRBD2. Looked up from germline, CDR1 is SGHDT and CDR2 is YYEEEE. V lost 4 bases, J lost 7 bases, and 12 bases stayed unmatched. The CDR3 is made up of 16 amino acids. The CDR3 sequence is CASSPPGETSGNEQFF. The CDR3 nucleotides are TGTGCCAGCAGCCCCCCCGGAGAGACTAGCGGAAATGAGCAGTTCTTC.

The chain uses TRBV13 and TRBJ2-2; possibly TRBD1 or TRBD2 for D (5 bases each). The CDR3 spans 13 residues. Germline V lookup: CDR1 PRHDT, CDR2 FYEKMQ (reference sequence). V lost 5 bases to trimming and J lost 9 bases, with 13 bases between them. The CDR3 is CASSTMGDRELFF. CDR3 bases: TGTGCCAGCAGCACTATGGGGGACCGGGAGCTGTTTTTT.

J is TRBJ1-2 and V is TRBV7-2; unclear D gene. Per germline, CDR1 SGHTA and CDR2 FQGNSA. This CDR3 spans 16 amino acids. V was cut by 3 bases and J by 0 bases, with 14 bases left in between. The CDR3 DNA reads TGTGCCAGCAGCTTGGCCCATCCCGGGACTAACTATGGCTACACCTTC. Its translation: CASSLAHPGTNYGYTF.

The chain links TRBV13 to TRBJ2-7; the D gene is possibly TRBD2 (5 bases). CDR3 size: 13 residues. Trimming cost V 5 bases and J 3 bases, with 11 bases left between them. The V gene's germline CDR1 is PRHDT and CDR2 FYEKMQ (reference sequence). The CDR3 reads CASSRDQSYEQYF. The DNA of the CDR3 is TGTGCCAGCAGCCGGGATCAGAGCTACGAGCAGTACTTC.

The chain carries TRBV19 and TRBJ2-1; 9 bases are shared with TRBD1. The germline V gene has CDR1 LNHDA and CDR2 SQIVND (reference sequence). The CDR3 extends over 14 amino acids. The V gene end was trimmed by 5 bases and the J gene end by 9 bases; junction bases not matched to a gene: 8. CDR3 protein: CASSPGTGQTEQFF. In DNA, the CDR3 is TGTGCCAGTAGTCCCGGGACAGGGCAGACTGAGCAGTTCTTC.

To note about this clone: This same CDR3 is encoded by further DNA sequences in the sample. The chain combines TRBV5-4 with TRBJ2-2; D call uncertain. Germline values: CDR1 SGHNT, CDR2 YYREEE (reference sequence). The CDR3 contains 12 residues. V lost 4 bases and J lost 2, with 3 bases in between. CDR3 sequence reads: CASSPNTGELFF. The CDR3 DNA follows: TGTGCCAGCAGCCCTAACACCGGGGAGCTGTTTTTT.

The V gene is TRBV27, the J gene TRBJ2-2; 8 nucleotides line up with TRBD1. Germline V gene lookup returns CDR1 MNHEY and CDR2 SMNVEV (reference sequence). This CDR3 has 17 residues. V shed 2 bases and J 6 bases; nucleotides not matched to a gene: 11. CDR3 nucleotides: TGTGCCAGCAGTTTACGGGGAATGACAGGGGCTCCCGGGGAGCTGTTTTTT. Residues: CASSLRGMTGAPGELFF.

The V and J genes are TRBV6-1 and TRBJ1-1; unclear D gene. The length of the CDR3 is 14 residues. V was cut by 3 bases and J by 7 bases, with 15 bases left in between. Germline V CDR1 and CDR2: MNHNS, SASEGT. CDR3 protein: CASSEGLLAGEAFF. CDR3 in DNA: TGTGCCAGCAGTGAGGGTCTTCTCGCAGGTGAAGCTTTCTTT.

The rearrangement uses TRBV2 and TRBJ2-7; 7 nucleotides align to TRBD1. The germline gives CDR1 SNHLY, CDR2 FYNNEI. The CDR3 contains 13 residues. Losses at the gene ends were 3 bases for V and 2 bases for J; bases not matched to a gene: 1. CDR3 in DNA: TGTGCCAGCAGTGATACAGGGGCCTACGAGCAGTACTTC. Protein product: CASSDTGAYEQYF.

This clone was seen a few times. This chain connects TRBV27 to TRBJ1-2; TRBD1 might be the D (6 bases). The germline V gene encodes CDR1 MNHEY and CDR2 SMNVEV (reference sequence). Trimming shortened V by 6 bases and J by 3 bases, and 14 bases separated the two germline ends. This CDR3 has 14 residues. The CDR3 nucleotides are TGTGCCAGCAGCAGTCGGGAGGGGGACTATGGCTACACCTTC. This translates into CASSSREGDYGYTF.

Turning to this clone: This CDR3 is also generated by other DNA sequences in the sample. V is TRBV13 and J is TRBJ2-7; D is undetermined. V gave up 1 base and J gave up 4 bases, with 8 bases separating them. Germline V gives CDR1 PRHDT, CDR2 FYEKMQ (reference sequence). This CDR3 has 13 residues. In nucleotides, the CDR3 is TGTGCCAGCAGCTTAGAGGGTGGATACGAGCAGTACTTC. Translating gives CASSLEGGYEQYF.

V gene TRBV13 combines with J gene TRBJ1-2; D is undetermined. From germline, CDR1 is PRHDT and CDR2 FYEKMQ (reference sequence). CDR3 size: 14 residues. With 3 bases removed from V and 4 bases from J, the gap between germline ends came to 12 bases. In DNA form, the CDR3 reads TGTGCCAGCAGCTTTACTGGATTCGCCTATGGCTACACCTTC. Translated: CASSFTGFAYGYTF.

Comments on this clone: This sample includes further DNA sequences coding for the same CDR3. The chain carries TRBV6-5 and TRBJ2-7; 12 bases map to TRBD2. CDR1 is MNHEY and CDR2 is SVGAGI in the germline V gene. The CDR3 runs 14 residues. The V segment lost 5 bases and the J segment 4 bases; nucleotides outside the gene matches: 3. In nucleotides, the CDR3 is TGTGCCAGCAGTATCGGACTAGCGGGGTACGAGCAGTACTTC. It yields the protein CASSIGLAGYEQYF.

V usage is TRBV5-1 and J usage is TRBJ2-7; D call uncertain. The CDR3 length is 12 residues. Trimming left V 3 bases short and J 6 bases short, with 10 bases between. Germline lookup yields CDR1 SGHRS and CDR2 YFSETQ. For the CDR3, the DNA is TGCGCCAGCAGCTCCGATCCCCCCGAGCAGTACTTC. Amino acids: CASSSDPPEQYF.

The chain joins TRBV4-2 to TRBJ1-4, with TRBD1 identical over 9 bases. V gave up 0 bases and J gave up 4 bases; unmatched junction bases: 6. The CDR3 sequence is 17 residues long. Germline lookup yields CDR1 LGHNA and CDR2 YNFKEQ. CDR3 coding DNA: TGTGCCAGCAGCCAAGACGTACAGGGGGCTTTTAATGAAAAACTGTTTTTT. This translates into CASSQDVQGAFNEKLFF.

V usage is TRBV25-1 and J usage is TRBJ1-1; D gene unclear. Germline V lookup: CDR1 MGHDK, CDR2 SYGVNS. V was cut by 0 bases and J by 6 bases, with 8 bases left in between. The CDR3 consists of 13 residues. The DNA for the CDR3 is TGTGCCAGCAGTGAATATAACGTCGCTGAAGCTTTCTTT. It codes for CASSEYNVAEAFF.